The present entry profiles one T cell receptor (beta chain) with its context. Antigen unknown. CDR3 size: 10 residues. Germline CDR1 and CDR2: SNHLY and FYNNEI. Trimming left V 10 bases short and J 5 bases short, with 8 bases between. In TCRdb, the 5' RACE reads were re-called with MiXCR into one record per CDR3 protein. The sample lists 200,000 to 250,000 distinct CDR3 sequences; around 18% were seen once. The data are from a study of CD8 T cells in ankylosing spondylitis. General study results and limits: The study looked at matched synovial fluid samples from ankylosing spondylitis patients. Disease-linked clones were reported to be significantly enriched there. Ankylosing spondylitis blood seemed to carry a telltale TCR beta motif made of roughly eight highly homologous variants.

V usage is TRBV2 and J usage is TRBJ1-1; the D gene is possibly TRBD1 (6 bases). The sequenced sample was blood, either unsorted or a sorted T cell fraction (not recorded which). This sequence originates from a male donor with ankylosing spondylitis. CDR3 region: CAKGGTEAFF. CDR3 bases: TGTGCCAAGGGGGGGACTGAAGCTTTCTTT.